The 24 T cell receptor beta chains presented below share a single source sample, sequenced in a study of cytomegalovirus exposure and HLA in healthy donors. The PCR was carried out with 60 Vbeta primers and 13 Jbeta primers. Profiled with immunoSEQ multiplex PCR; TCRdb holds only in-frame clones, not every one. This sample carries 150,000 to 200,000 clones, around 86% of them seen once, and the ten largest clones take roughly 1.7%. The sequenced material came from PBMCs. These receptors all come from a young woman in good health and CMV-seronegative.

The rearrangement links TRBV19 to TRBJ2-7, with D possibly matching TRBD2 (5 bases). The CDR3 sequence is 15 residues long. Germline V CDR1 and CDR2: LNHDA, SQIVND (reference sequence). Trimming stripped 5 bases from V and 0 bases from J, with 14 bases between. Here the CDR3 reads CASSADSFRSYEQYF. The CDR3 DNA follows: TGTGCCAGTAGTGCGGACTCCTTCCGCTCCTACGAGCAGTACTTC.

The CDR3 here is CASSFGLGYNEQFF. The CDR3 region has the DNA TGTGCCAGCAGTTTCGGACTGGGTTACAATGAGCAGTTCTTC. The chain has TRBV2 and TRBJ2-1; possibly TRBD2 for D (5 bases). From germline, CDR1 is SNHLY and CDR2 FYNNEI. CDR3 length: 14 amino acids. Trimming shortened V by 5 bases and J by 4 bases, and 12 bases separated the two germline ends.

The genes are TRBV11-3 and TRBJ1-2; maybe TRBD1 (5 bases). The V end lost 5 bases, the J end lost 5 bases, and 15 bases lay between the germline ends. CDR3 size: 14 residues. Per germline, CDR1 SGHNT and CDR2 YENEEA. The CDR3 protein is CASSPRQGGYGYTF. The CDR3, as DNA: TGTGCCAGCAGCCCCCGGCAGGGTGGTTATGGCTACACCTTC.

V usage is TRBV27 and J usage is TRBJ2-7, with a weak D call TRBD1 (6 bases). Germline V gene lookup returns CDR1 MNHEY and CDR2 SMNVEV (reference sequence). The CDR3 runs to 13 residues. V lost 5 bases to trimming and J lost 3 bases, with 11 bases between them. The chain's CDR3 is CASSKTGYYEQYF. The DNA for the CDR3 is TGTGCCAGCAGTAAAACAGGGTACTACGAGCAGTACTTC.

The J gene is TRBJ1-1, the V gene TRBV7-3; 10 bases are shared with TRBD1. The CDR3 extends over 15 amino acids. Germline CDR1 is SGHTA and CDR2 is FQGTGA. V trimming: 5 bases; J trimming: 3 bases; junction bases outside the gene matches: 6. In DNA form, the CDR3 reads TGTGCCAGCAGCACGACAGGGGGCGGCGACACTGAAGCTTTCTTT. Translation gives CASSTTGGGDTEAFF.

This clone was picked up one time. The V call is TRBV4-2, the J call TRBJ1-3; D perhaps matches TRBD1 (5 bases). CDR1 is LGHNA and CDR2 is YNFKEQ in the germline V gene. CDR3 length: 17 amino acids. V lost 0 bases to trimming and J lost 2 bases, with 14 bases between them. The CDR3 reads CASSQEGGRGTGNTIYF. CDR3 bases: TGTGCCAGCAGCCAAGAGGGCGGCCGGGGGACTGGAAACACCATATATTTT.

V usage is TRBV5-1 and J usage is TRBJ2-1; 12 bases are shared with TRBD2. CDR1 is SGHRS and CDR2 is YFSETQ in the germline V gene. Germline trimming cut 6 bases from V and 4 bases from J; bases unmatched to any gene: 8. This CDR3 has 16 amino acids. This chain's CDR3 is CASNALAGGLYNEQFF. CDR3 DNA: TGCGCCAGCAATGCCCTAGCGGGAGGGCTGTACAATGAGCAGTTCTTC.

This rearrangement joins TRBV7-6 to TRBJ2-3; 12 bases map to TRBD2. The V gene's germline CDR1 is SGHVS and CDR2 FNYEAQ. V gave up 5 bases and J gave up 5 bases; unmatched junction bases: 14. The CDR3 runs 18 residues. The CDR3 DNA reads as TGTGCCAGCAGCCCCCGACTAGCGGGGGCCTCCGGGGGAGATACGCAGTATTTT. It is translated as CASSPRLAGASGGDTQYF.

This clone was observed a single time. The chain recombines TRBV6-5 with TRBJ2-7, with a tentative D call TRBD1 (5 bases). The V gene lost 3 bases and the J gene lost 5 bases, with 20 bases spanning the gap. Germline CDR1 reads MNHEY; CDR2 reads SVGAGI. CDR3 length equals 16 residues. CDR3 region: CASSYRIRAGNHEQYF. CDR3 in DNA: TGTGCCAGCAGTTATCGTATCCGCGCAGGGAACCACGAGCAGTACTTC.

The rearrangement uses TRBV28 and TRBJ2-5, with 8 bases fitting TRBD1. Germline-derived CDR1 and CDR2 are MDHEN and SYDVKM. V shed 2 bases and J 5 bases; nucleotides not matched to a gene: 19. There are 19 residues in the CDR3. The CDR3 DNA reads as TGTGCCAGCAGTTTAAGTTTGTCTTCAGGGGGCGTATCGGGGGAGACCCAGTACTTC. Translating it yields CASSLSLSSGGVSGETQYF.

J is TRBJ2-5 and V is TRBV2, with TRBD1 matching over 9 bases. The J segment lost 5 bases and the V segment lost 6 bases, leaving 13 bases of the junction unmatched. CDR3 length equals 16 residues. Germline V gives CDR1 SNHLY, CDR2 FYNNEI. The CDR3 is CASSFIPGTGRETQYF. CDR3 in DNA: TGTGCCAGCAGCTTTATCCCCGGGACAGGGAGGGAGACCCAGTACTTC.

V and J are TRBV4-1 and TRBJ1-2, with 7 bases that match TRBD1. CDR3 length: 13 residues. The J segment lost 8 bases and the V segment lost 0 bases, leaving 3 bases of the junction unmatched. From germline, CDR1 is MGHRA and CDR2 YSYEKL. Written as DNA, the CDR3 is TGCGCCAGCAGCCAAGAGACAGGGAGCGGCTACACCTTC. This gives the protein CASSQETGSGYTF.

This clone was recorded a few times. The chain recombines TRBV30 with TRBJ1-1; TRBD1 agrees at 8 bases. Germline CDR1 GTSNPN, CDR2 SVGIG (reference sequence). The CDR3 extends over 13 amino acids. Trimming cost V 5 bases and J 0 bases; bases outside gene matches: 2. This CDR3 reads CAWGDRMNTEAFF. For the CDR3, the DNA is TGTGCCTGGGGGGACAGGATGAACACTGAAGCTTTCTTT.

The chain carries TRBV9 and TRBJ1-3, with a possible D match to TRBD1 (6 bases). The V gene's germline CDR1 is SGDLS and CDR2 YYNGEE. Trimming removed 0 bases from V and 4 bases from J, with 11 bases in between. The CDR3 is 15 residues long. The CDR3 coding sequence is TGTGCCAGCAGCGTAGGAGGGGGAGAGGGAAACACCATATATTTT. This sequence encodes CASSVGGGEGNTIYF.

The rearrangement links TRBV6-1 to TRBJ2-5, with TRBD1 matching 10 bases. Germline CDR1 and CDR2: MNHNS and SASEGT. The ends lost 8 bases at V and 5 bases at J; junction bases unmatched: 5. The CDR3 has 13 residues. The CDR3 sequence: CASQTGGRETQYF. CDR3 in DNA: TGTGCCAGCCAGACAGGGGGCAGGGAGACCCAGTACTTC.

The chain couples TRBV30 to TRBJ1-3; possible D gene TRBD1, 5 bases. Per the germline V gene, CDR1 is GTSNPN and CDR2 is SVGIG (reference sequence). Trimming left V 3 bases short and J 0 bases short, with 6 bases between. CDR3 length: 13 residues. The CDR3 DNA is TGTGCCTGGAGAGGGGCCTCTGGAAACACCATATATTTT. Translated, it gives CAWRGASGNTIYF.

The rearrangement joins TRBV7-2 to TRBJ1-2; possibly TRBD1 for D (6 bases). This CDR3 is 18 amino acids long. With 1 base removed from V and 0 bases from J, the gap between germline ends came to 18 bases. Germline CDR1 SGHTA, CDR2 FQGNSA. Here the CDR3 DNA reads TGTGCCAGCAGCTTAGATTGGTGGCAGGGGTCGGCTAACTATGGCTACACCTTC. The encoded protein is CASSLDWWQGSANYGYTF. Full variable domain (remainder filled in from reference TRBV7-2 and TRBJ1-2): GAGVSQSPSNKVTEKGKDVELRCDPISGHTALYWYRQSLGQGLEFLIYFQGNSAPDKSGLPSDRFSAERTGGSVSTLTIQRTQQEDSAVYLCASSLDWWQGSANYGYTFGSGTRLTVV.

The rearrangement links TRBV30 to TRBJ1-4, with D hard to call. Trimming took off 2 bases at V and 4 bases at J, with 11 bases between the two ends. CDR1 is GTSNPN, CDR2 SVGIG, per germline (reference sequence). CDR3 length equals 14 residues. The CDR3 here is CAWSRGLGNEKLFF. The DNA of the CDR3 is TGTGCCTGGAGTAGAGGCCTGGGTAATGAAAAACTGTTTTTT.

The rearrangement uses TRBV11-2 and TRBJ2-4, with D perhaps TRBD2 (6 bases). With 2 bases removed from V and 4 bases from J, the gap between germline ends came to 6 bases. The CDR3 has 13 residues. Germline V lookup: CDR1 SGHAT, CDR2 FQNNGV. CDR3 region: CASSLRGKNIQYF. The CDR3 DNA is TGTGCCAGCAGCTTACGGGGGAAAAACATTCAGTACTTC.

This sequence joins TRBV11-2 and TRBJ2-1; D perhaps matches TRBD1 (6 bases). Trimming pared 4 bases from V and 6 bases from J, leaving 13 bases between. The CDR3 totals 14 residues. Germline CDR1 is SGHAT and CDR2 is FQNNGV. CDR3 sequence reads: CASSSYRVGNEQFF. DNA of the CDR3: TGTGCCAGCAGCTCTTACAGGGTCGGCAATGAGCAGTTCTTC.

This clone was counted once. In DNA form, the CDR3 reads TGTGCCAGCGGGCACGGCAATCAGCCCCAGCATTTT. This sequence encodes CASGHGNQPQHF. The chain employs TRBV6-4 and TRBJ1-5; D is undetermined. Germline CDR1 and CDR2: MRHNA and SNTAGT. The V end lost 8 bases, the J end lost 2 bases, and 7 bases lay between the germline ends. The CDR3 is 12 amino acids.

The chain has TRBV7-2 and TRBJ1-5; possibly TRBD1 for D (5 bases). Germline values: CDR1 SGHTA, CDR2 FQGNSA. The CDR3 spans 15 residues. V gave up 4 bases and J gave up 4 bases, with 14 bases separating them. CDR3 in DNA: TGTGCCAGCAGCTGGTGGGGGACTGCGAATCAGCCCCAGCATTTT. Amino acid sequence: CASSWWGTANQPQHF.

This chain joins TRBV4-2 and TRBJ2-3; TRBD2 matches at 7 bases. Germline lookup yields CDR1 LGHNA and CDR2 YNFKEQ. The CDR3 runs 20 residues. V dropped 0 bases and J dropped 1; count of bases not matched to a gene: 16. In DNA, the CDR3 is TGTGCCAGCAGCCAAGATATGGGACGGGGGGACCCCAGAGGCACAGATACGCAGTATTTT. This codes for CASSQDMGRGDPRGTDTQYF.

V gene TRBV6-4 combines with J gene TRBJ2-3; D is possibly TRBD2 (5 bases). The V end was cut by 4 bases, the J end by 6 bases, with 11 bases between. The CDR3 runs 13 residues. CDR1 is MRHNA, CDR2 SNTAGT, per germline. CDR3 in amino acids: CASSVSLGDTQYF. DNA of the CDR3: TGTGCCAGCAGTGTTTCACTAGGGGATACGCAGTATTTT.